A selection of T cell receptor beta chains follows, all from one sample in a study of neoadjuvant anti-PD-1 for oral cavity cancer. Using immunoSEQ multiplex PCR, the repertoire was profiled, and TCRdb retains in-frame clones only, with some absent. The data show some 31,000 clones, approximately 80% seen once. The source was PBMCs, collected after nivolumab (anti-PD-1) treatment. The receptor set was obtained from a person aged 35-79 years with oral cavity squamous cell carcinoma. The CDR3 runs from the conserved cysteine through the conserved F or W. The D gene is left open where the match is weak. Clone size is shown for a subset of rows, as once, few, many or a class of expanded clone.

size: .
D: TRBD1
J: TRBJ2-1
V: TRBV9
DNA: TGTGCCAGCAGCGCCGGGGACAGCAGATACAATGAGCAGTTCTTC
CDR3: CASSAGDSRYNEQFF

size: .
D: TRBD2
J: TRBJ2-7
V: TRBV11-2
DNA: TGTGCCAGCAGCTCCACTAGCGGGGTCACCTACGAGCAGTACTTC
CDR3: CASSSTSGVTYEQYF

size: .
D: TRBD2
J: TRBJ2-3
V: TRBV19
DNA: TGTGCCAGTAGTTCAGTAGCGGGGAGCACAGATACGCAGTATTTT
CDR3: CASSSVAGSTDTQYF

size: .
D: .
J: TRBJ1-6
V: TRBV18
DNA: TGTGCCAGCTCACCAGCGCAGAATAATTCACCCCTCCACTTT
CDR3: CASSPAQNNSPLHF

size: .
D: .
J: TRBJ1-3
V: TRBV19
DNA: TGTGCCAGTAGTAGAGGAAACACCATATATTTT
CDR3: CASSRGNTIYF

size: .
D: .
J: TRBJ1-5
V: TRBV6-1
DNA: TGTGCCAGCAGTGAAATACAGGGCAATCAGCCCCAGCATTTT
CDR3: CASSEIQGNQPQHF

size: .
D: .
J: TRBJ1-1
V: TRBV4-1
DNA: TGCGCCAGCAGCCCTCCTGGGGGGGGGATCACTGAAGCTTTCTTT
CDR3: CASSPPGGGITEAFF

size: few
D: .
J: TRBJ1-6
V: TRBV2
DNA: TGTGCCAGCAGTAACGAGGGTTGGTCACCCCTCCACTTT
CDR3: CASSNEGWSPLHF

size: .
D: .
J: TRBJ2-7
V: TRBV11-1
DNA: TGTGCCAGCAGCTTAGTCTCTTCCTACGAGCAGTACTTC
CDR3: CASSLVSSYEQYF

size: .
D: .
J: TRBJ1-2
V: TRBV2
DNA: TGTGCCAGCACTGGTACAAGGGGCGCGTATTTCGGCTACACCTTC
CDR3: CASTGTRGAYFGYTF

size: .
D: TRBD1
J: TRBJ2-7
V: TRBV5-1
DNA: TGCGCCAGCAGCCCCCACGACAGGGGGTACGAGCAGTACTTC
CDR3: CASSPHDRGYEQYF

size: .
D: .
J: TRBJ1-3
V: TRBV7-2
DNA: TGTGCCAGCAGCTTTGGGCTTCTCGGGGGAAACACCATATATTTT
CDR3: CASSFGLLGGNTIYF

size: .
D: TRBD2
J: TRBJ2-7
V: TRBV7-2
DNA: TGTGCCAGCAGCTTAGCGCCGACTAGCGGGGGGGCCGAAGGCTACGAGCAGTACTTC
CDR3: CASSLAPTSGGAEGYEQYF

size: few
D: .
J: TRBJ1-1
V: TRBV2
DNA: TGTGCCAGCAGTGCCGGTTGGGGTACTGAAGCTTTCTTT
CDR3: CASSAGWGTEAFF

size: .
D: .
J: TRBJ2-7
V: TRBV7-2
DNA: TGTGCCAGCAGCTTAGGATTACAGGTCTACGAGCAGTACTTC
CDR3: CASSLGLQVYEQYF

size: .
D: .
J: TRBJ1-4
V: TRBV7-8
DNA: TGTGCCAGCAGCGCCAGGGAAGAGAGAACTAATGAAAAACTGTTTTTT
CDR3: CASSAREERTNEKLFF

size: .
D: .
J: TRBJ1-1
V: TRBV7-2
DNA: TGTGCCAGCAGCTTTGGGGCTAACACTGAAGCTTTCTTT
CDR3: CASSFGANTEAFF

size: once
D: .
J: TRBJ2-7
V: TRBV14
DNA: TGTGCCAGCAGCCAAGCTTCCTCCCGGTCTTTCTACGAGCAGTACTTC
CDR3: CASSQASSRSFYEQYF

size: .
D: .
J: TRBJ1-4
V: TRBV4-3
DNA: TGCGCCAGCAGCCAAGAACTCGGGGTCCGTACAACTAATGAAAAACTGTTTTTT
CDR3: CASSQELGVRTTNEKLFF

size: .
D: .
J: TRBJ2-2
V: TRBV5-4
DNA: TGTGCCAGCAGCTTGGACTCCCTCCCTACCGGGGAGCTGTTTTTT
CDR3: CASSLDSLPTGELFF

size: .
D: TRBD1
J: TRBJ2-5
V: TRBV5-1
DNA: TGCGCCAGCAGCTTGGTTAGGACAGGACAAGAGACCCAGTACTTC
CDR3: CASSLVRTGQETQYF

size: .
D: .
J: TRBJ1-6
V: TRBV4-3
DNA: TGCGCCAGCAGCCAAGATATGGGCAGGGGATATTCACCCCTCCACTTT
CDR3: CASSQDMGRGYSPLHF

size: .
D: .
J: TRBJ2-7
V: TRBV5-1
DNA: TGCGCCAGCAGCCGGGACGGGACTTCCTACGAGCAGTACTTC
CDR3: CASSRDGTSYEQYF

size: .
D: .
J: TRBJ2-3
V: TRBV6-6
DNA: TGTGCCACCAACAGGGTGAGCACAGATACGCAGTATTTT
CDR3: CATNRVSTDTQYF

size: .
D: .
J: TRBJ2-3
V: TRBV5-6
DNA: TGTGCCAGCAGCTTGGTAGGGCCAGGGACAGATACGCAGTATTTT
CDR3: CASSLVGPGTDTQYF

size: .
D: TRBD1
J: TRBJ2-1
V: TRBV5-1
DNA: TGCGCCAGCGGCCTCGGACAGGGCCGACACAATGAGCAGTTCTTC
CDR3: CASGLGQGRHNEQFF

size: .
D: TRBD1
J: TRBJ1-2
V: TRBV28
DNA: TGTGCCAGCAGTGTCGACAGGGCTCAGGGCTACACCTTC
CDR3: CASSVDRAQGYTF

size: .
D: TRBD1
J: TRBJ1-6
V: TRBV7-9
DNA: TGTGCCAGCAGCTTAACCGACAGGGCCGGTAATTCACCCCTCCACTTT
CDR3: CASSLTDRAGNSPLHF

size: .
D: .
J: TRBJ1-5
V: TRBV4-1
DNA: TGCGCCAGCAGCCAAGATAGGGGGGCGCCCCAGCATTTT
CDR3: CASSQDRGAPQHF

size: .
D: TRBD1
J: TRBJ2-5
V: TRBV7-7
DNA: TGTGCCAGCAGCCTATCCGGGACAGGGGGGACCCAGTACTTC
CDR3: CASSLSGTGGTQYF

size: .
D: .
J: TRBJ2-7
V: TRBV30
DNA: TGTGCCCGAGACGGGAGCTCCTACGAGCAGTACTTC
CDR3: CARDGSSYEQYF

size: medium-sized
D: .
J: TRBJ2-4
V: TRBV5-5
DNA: TGTGCCAGCACCCCCCGGGAAAACATTCAGTACTTC
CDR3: CASTPRENIQYF

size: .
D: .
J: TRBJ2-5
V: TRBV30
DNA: TGTGCCTGGAGTGTAGAGACGGTTAACCGAGAGACCCAGTACTTC
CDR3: CAWSVETVNRETQYF

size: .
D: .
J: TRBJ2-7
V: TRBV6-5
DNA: TGTGCCAGCAGTTACGGCATGAGCTCCTACGAGCAGTACTTC
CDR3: CASSYGMSSYEQYF

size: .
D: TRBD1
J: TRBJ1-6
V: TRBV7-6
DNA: TGTGCCAGCAGCTTAGCTAACAGGGGAGAATCACCCCTCCACTTT
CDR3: CASSLANRGESPLHF

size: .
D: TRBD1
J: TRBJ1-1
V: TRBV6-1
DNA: TGTGCCAGCAGTGAAATCAGGACAGGGTCCGAAGTTAGTTTCTTT
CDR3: CASSEIRTGSEVSFF

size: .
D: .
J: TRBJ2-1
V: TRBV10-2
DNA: TGCGCCAGCAGTGAGGTGGGTCTACAAAATGAGCAGTTCTTC
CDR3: CASSEVGLQNEQFF

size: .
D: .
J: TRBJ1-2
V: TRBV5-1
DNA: TGCGCCAGCAGCTGGGGCCCTGGGAACTATGGCTACACCTTC
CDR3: CASSWGPGNYGYTF

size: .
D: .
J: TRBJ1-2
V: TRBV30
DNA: TGTGCCTGGAGTGTTGTCGGATACCGTTATGGCTACACCTTC
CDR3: CAWSVVGYRYGYTF

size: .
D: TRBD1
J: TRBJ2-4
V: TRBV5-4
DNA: TGTGCCAGCAGCAACACAGGGACAGAAAACATTCAGTACTTC
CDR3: CASSNTGTENIQYF

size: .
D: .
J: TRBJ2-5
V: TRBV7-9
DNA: TGTGCCAGCAGCTCTCCGGGACGGCAAGAGACCCAGTACTTC
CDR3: CASSSPGRQETQYF

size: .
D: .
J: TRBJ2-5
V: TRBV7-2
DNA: TGTGCCAGCAGCTTATATGGGTCCTCGCGTGAGACCCAGTACTTC
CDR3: CASSLYGSSRETQYF

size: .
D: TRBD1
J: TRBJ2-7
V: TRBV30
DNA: TGTGCCTGGAGTCCTGGGACAGTTTCCTACGAGCAGTACTTC
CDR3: CAWSPGTVSYEQYF

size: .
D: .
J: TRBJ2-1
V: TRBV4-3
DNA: TGCGCCAGCAGCCAAGATAGGCGGAGCGGCAATGAGCAGTTCTTC
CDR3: CASSQDRRSGNEQFF

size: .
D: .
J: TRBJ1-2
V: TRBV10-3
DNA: TGTGCCATCGCGATTCGGGGCTTCTATACCTTC
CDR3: CAIAIRGFYTF

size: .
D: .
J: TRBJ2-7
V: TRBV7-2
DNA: TGTGCCAGCAGCTCCTACTACGAGCAGTACTTC
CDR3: CASSSYYEQYF

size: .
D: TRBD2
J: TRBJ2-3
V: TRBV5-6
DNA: TGTGCCAGCAGCACGGAGAGCGGGGCCCCCACAGATACGCAGTATTTT
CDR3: CASSTESGAPTDTQYF

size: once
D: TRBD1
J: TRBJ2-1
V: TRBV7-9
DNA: TGTGCCAGCAGCTGGGAACCGGGACAGTTCTTCTTC
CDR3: CASSWEPGQFFF

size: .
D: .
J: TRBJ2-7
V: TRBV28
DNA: TGTGCCAGCAGTTTTATTGCCGAGCAGTACTTC
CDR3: CASSFIAEQYF

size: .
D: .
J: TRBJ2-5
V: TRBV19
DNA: TGTGCCAGTAGTATAAATAGGCAAGAGACCCAGTACTTC
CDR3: CASSINRQETQYF

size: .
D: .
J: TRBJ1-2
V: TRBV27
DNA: TGTGCCAGCAGTCTGGCGGGGTTCCCACATGGCTACACCTTC
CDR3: CASSLAGFPHGYTF

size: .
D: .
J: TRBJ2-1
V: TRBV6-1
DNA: TGTGCCAGCAGTGGAGGACCGGGGAATGAGCAGTTCTTC
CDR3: CASSGGPGNEQFF

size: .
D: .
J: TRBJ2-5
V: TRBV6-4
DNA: TGTGCCAGCCTGACAGTTTCTGGGTACTTC
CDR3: CASLTVSGYF